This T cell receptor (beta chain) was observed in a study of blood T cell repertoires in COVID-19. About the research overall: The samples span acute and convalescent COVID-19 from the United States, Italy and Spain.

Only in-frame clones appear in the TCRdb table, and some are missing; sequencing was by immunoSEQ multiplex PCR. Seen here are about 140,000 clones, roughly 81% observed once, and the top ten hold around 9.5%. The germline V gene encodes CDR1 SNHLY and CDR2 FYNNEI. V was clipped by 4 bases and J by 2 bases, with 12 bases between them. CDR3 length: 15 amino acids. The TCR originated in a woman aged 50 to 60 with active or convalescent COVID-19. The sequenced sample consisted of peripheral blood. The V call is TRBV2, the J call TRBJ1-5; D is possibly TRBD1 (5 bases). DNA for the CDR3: TGTGCCAGCAGTGGCTTGGGGCTGGGCAATCAGCCCCAGCATTTT. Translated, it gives CASSGLGLGNQPQHF.